The rows below give T cell receptor beta chains drawn from one sample of a study of cytomegalovirus exposure and HLA in healthy donors. The method was immunoSEQ multiplex PCR; TCRdb's version includes in-frame clones alone and lacks a portion of them. The sample lists 150,000 to 200,000 clones, 70% to 80% seen once, with under 2.5% in the top ten. Sequencing was carried out using PBMCs. These receptors originate from a woman aged 25 to 45 in good health and CMV-seropositive. CDR3s include the opening cysteine and the closing phenylalanine or tryptophan.

V	J	CDR3
TRBV15	TRBJ1-1	CATSRVPLRTEAFF
TRBV7-2	TRBJ2-5	CASSLGLAGVQKTQYF
TRBV9	TRBJ1-2	CASSVSSSGNGYTF
TRBV5-1	TRBJ1-1	CASSLDRGDTEAFF
TRBV5-1	TRBJ2-7	CASSRRDSGGYEQYF
TRBV6-5	TRBJ2-5	CASSYSGVYQETQYF
TRBV5-3	TRBJ2-7	CARSPDTQGVHEQYF
TRBV6-1	TRBJ2-7	CASSDRGEQGANF
TRBV10-2	TRBJ2-1	CASVGGDYNEQFF
TRBV2	TRBJ2-3	CASSDGGGGETDTQYF
TRBV9	TRBJ2-7	CASSVEDLSYEQYF
TRBV2	TRBJ2-7	CASTGGLAYEQYF
TRBV2	TRBJ2-1	CASSSGGATLSYNEQFF
TRBV28	TRBJ1-2	CAINRGGYYGYTF
TRBV9	TRBJ2-5	CASSPVAGRDQETQYF
TRBV27	TRBJ1-5	CASLDPTGGMNQPQHF
TRBV29-1	TRBJ2-7	CSVVTYEQYF
TRBV6-5	TRBJ2-7	CASSSLDRIPTEQYF
TRBV4-1	TRBJ2-2	CASSQDAGGGAGELFF